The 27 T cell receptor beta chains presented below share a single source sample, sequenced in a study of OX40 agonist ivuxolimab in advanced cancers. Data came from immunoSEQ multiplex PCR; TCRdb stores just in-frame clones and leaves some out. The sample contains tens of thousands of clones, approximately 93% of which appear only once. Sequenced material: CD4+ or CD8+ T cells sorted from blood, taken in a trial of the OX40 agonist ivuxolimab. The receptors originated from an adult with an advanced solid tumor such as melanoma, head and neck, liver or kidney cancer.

Here the CDR3 reads CASSARLAGVNEQFF. Written as DNA, the CDR3 is TGTGCCAGCAGCGCCAGACTAGCGGGAGTCAATGAGCAGTTCTTC. The rearrangement joins TRBV9 to TRBJ2-1; 12 bases are shared with TRBD2. Unmatched junction bases numbered 4, after V lost 3 bases and J lost 6 bases. Germline values: CDR1 SGDLS, CDR2 YYNGEE. This CDR3 has 15 residues. Filled out from reference TRBV9 and TRBJ2-1, the complete variable domain reads DSGVTQTPKHLITATGQRVTLRCSPRSGDLSVYWYQQSLDQGLQFLIQYYNGEERAKGNILERFSAQQFPDLHSELNLSSLELGDSALYFCASSARLAGVNEQFFGPGTRLTVL.

Here the CDR3 reads CASSFDGSYNEQFF. The CDR3 nucleotides read TGTGCCAGCAGTTTTGACGGGTCCTACAATGAGCAGTTCTTC. V is TRBV9 and J is TRBJ2-1, with no clear D. The CDR3 is made up of 14 amino acids. V was clipped by 5 bases and J by 1 base, with 10 bases between them. From germline, CDR1 is SGDLS and CDR2 YYNGEE.

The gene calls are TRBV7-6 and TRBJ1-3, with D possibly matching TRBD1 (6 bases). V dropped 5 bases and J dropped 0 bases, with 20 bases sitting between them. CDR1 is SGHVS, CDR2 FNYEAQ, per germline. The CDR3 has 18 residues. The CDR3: CASSPGQSPPFSGNTIYF. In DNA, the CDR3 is TGTGCCAGCAGCCCCGGACAGTCCCCACCATTCTCTGGAAACACCATATATTTT.

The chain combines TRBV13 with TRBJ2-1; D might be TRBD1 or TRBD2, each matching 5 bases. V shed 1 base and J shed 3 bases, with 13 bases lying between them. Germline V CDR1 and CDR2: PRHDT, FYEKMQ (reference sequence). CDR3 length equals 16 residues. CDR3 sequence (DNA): TGTGCCAGCAGCTTAGAAGGGACGGTGATCTACAATGAGCAGTTCTTC. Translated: CASSLEGTVIYNEQFF. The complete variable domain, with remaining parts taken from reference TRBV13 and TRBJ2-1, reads AAGVIQSPRHLIKEKRETATLKCYPIPRHDTVYWYQQGPGQDPQFLISFYEKMQSDKGSIPDRFSAQQFSDYHSELNMSSLELGDSALYFCASSLEGTVIYNEQFFGPGTRLTVL.

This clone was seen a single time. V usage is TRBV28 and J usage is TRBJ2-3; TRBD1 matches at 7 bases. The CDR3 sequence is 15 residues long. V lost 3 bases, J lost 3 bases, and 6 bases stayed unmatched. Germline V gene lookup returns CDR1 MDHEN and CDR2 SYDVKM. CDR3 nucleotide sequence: TGTGCCAGCAGTTTCGGAAGGGGGCCTACAGATACGCAGTATTTT. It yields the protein CASSFGRGPTDTQYF. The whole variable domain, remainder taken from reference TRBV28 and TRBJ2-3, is DVKVTQSSRYLVKRTGEKVFLECVQDMDHENMFWYRQDPGLGLRLIYFSYDVKMKEKGDIPEGYSVSREKKERFSLILESASTNQTSMYLCASSFGRGPTDTQYFGPGTRLTVL.

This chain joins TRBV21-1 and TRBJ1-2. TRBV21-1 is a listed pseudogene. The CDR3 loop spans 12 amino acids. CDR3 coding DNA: TGTGCCAGCCCCGGTTATGGGGATGGCTACACCTTC. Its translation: CASPGYGDGYTF.

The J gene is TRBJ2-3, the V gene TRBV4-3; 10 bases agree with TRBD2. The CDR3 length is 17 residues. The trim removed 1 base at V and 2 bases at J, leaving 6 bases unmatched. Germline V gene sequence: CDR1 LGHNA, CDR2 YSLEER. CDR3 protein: CASSQVLAGENTDTQYF. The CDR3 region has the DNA TGCGCCAGCAGCCAAGTGCTAGCGGGAGAGAACACAGATACGCAGTATTTT.

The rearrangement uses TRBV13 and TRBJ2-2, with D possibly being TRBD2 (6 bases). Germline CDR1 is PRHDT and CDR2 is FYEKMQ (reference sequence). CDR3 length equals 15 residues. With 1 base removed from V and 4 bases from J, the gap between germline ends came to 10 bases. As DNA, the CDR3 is TGTGCCAGCAGCTTAGCGGGAGAGGTCACCGGGGAGCTGTTTTTT. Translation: CASSLAGEVTGELFF.

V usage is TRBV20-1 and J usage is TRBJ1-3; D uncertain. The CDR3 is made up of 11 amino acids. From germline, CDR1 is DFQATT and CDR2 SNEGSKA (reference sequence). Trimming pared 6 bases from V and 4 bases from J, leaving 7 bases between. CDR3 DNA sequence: TGCAGTGCCCCCATCGGAAACACCATATATTTT. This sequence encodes CSAPIGNTIYF.

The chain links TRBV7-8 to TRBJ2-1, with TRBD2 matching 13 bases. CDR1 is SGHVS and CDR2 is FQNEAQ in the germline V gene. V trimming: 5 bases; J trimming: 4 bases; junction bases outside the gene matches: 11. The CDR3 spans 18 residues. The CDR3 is CASSQGLAGTRGYNEQFF. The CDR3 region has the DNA TGTGCCAGCAGCCAGGGACTAGCGGGGACGAGGGGTTACAATGAGCAGTTCTTC.

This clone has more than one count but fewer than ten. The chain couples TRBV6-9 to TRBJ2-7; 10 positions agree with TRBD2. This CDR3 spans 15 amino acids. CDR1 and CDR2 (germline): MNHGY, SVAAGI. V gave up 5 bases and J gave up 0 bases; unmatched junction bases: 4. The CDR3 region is CASSEASGGSYEQYF. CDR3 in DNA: TGTGCCAGCAGTGAAGCTAGCGGGGGCTCCTACGAGCAGTACTTC.

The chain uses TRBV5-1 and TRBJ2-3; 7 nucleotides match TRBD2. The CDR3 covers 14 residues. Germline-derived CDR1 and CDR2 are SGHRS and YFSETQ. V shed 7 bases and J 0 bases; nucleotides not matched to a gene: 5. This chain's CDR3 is CASSSGTSTDTQYF. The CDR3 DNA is TGCGCCAGCTCGAGCGGGACTAGCACAGATACGCAGTATTTT.

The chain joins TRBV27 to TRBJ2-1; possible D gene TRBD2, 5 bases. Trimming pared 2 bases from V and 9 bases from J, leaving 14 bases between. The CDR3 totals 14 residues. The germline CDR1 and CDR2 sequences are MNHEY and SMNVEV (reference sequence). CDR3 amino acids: CASSLITRSAEQFF. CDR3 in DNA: TGTGCCAGCAGTTTAATCACTAGGTCGGCTGAGCAGTTCTTC.

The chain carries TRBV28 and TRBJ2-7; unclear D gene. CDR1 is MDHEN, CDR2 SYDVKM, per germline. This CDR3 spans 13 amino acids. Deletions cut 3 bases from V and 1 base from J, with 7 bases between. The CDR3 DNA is TGTGCCAGCAGTTTCGACGGTTCCTACGAGCAGTACTTC. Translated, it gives CASSFDGSYEQYF.

The CDR3 nucleotides are TGCGCCAGCAGTCTTATCCGGGACGCTCCGAACACTGAAGCTTTCTTT. The encoded protein is CASSLIRDAPNTEAFF. The V and J genes are TRBV23-1 and TRBJ1-1; the D gene is possibly TRBD1 (5 bases). TRBV23-1 is annotated as an ORF whose role is uncertain. The V and J ends lost 4 bases and 1 base respectively, with 16 bases between them. The CDR3 contains 16 residues.

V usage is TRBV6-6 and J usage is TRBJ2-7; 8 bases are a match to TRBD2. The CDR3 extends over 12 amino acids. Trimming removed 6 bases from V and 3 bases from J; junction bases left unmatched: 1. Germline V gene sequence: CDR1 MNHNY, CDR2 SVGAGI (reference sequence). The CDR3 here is CASRRGVYEQYF. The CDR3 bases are TGTGCCAGCAGGCGGGGGGTCTACGAGCAGTACTTC.

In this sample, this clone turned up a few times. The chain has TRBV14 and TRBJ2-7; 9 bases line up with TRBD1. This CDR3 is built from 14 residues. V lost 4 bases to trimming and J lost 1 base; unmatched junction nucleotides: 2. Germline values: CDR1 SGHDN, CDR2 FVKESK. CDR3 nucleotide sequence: TGTGCCAGCAGCCCGGGACAGGGATCCTACGAGCAGTACTTC. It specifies CASSPGQGSYEQYF.

The CDR3 loop is CASSVGLAGAAHTQYF. Here the CDR3 DNA reads TGTGCCAGCAGCGTAGGACTAGCGGGAGCTGCCCATACGCAGTATTTT. V and J are TRBV9 and TRBJ2-3; TRBD2 aligns across 12 bases. This CDR3 region has 16 residues. V shed 0 bases, J shed 7 bases, and the junction held 6 bases outside the gene matches. Germline V gene sequence: CDR1 SGDLS, CDR2 YYNGEE.

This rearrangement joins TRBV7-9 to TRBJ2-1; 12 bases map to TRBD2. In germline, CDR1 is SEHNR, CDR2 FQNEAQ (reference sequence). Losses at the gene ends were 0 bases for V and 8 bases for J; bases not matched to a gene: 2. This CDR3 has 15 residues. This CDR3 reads CASSLALAGGDEQFF. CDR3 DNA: TGTGCCAGCAGCTTAGCACTAGCGGGAGGTGATGAGCAGTTCTTC.

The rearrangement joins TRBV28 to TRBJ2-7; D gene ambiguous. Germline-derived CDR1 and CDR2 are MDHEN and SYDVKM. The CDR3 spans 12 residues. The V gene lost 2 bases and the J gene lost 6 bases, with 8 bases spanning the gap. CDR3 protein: CASSLGSSEQYF. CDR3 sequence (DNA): TGTGCCAGCAGTTTAGGTTCGAGCGAGCAGTACTTC.

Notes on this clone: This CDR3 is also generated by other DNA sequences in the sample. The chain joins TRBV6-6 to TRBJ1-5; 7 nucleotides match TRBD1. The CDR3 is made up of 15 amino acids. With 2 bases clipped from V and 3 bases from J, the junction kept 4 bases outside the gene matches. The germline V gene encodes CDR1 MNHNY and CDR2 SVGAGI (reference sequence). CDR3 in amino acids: CASSYGQGDNQPQHF. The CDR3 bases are TGTGCCAGCAGTTACGGTCAGGGGGACAATCAGCCCCAGCATTTT.

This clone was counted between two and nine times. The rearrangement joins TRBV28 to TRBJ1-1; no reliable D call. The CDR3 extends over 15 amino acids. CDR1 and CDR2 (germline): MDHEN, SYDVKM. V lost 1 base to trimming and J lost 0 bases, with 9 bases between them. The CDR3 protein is CASSLSRRLNTEAFF. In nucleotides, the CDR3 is TGTGCCAGCAGTTTATCCCGCAGGTTGAACACTGAAGCTTTCTTT.

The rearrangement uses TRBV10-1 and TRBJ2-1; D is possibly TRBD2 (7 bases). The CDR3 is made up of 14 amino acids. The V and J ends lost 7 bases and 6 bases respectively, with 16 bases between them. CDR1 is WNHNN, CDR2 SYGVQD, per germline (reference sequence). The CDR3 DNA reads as TGCGCCAGCAAGGGGGGGGCCGCGAGCAATGAGCAGTTCTTC. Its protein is CASKGGAASNEQFF.

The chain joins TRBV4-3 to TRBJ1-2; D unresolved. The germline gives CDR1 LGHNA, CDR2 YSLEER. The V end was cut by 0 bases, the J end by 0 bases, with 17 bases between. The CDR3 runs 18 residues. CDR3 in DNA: TGCGCCAGCAGCCAAGATTGGCAGTCCACCATCACTAACTATGGCTACACCTTC. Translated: CASSQDWQSTITNYGYTF.

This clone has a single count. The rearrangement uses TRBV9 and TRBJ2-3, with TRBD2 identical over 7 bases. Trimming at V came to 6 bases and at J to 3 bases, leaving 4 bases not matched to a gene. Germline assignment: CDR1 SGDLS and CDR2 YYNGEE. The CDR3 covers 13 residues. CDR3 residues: CASTRGETDTQYF. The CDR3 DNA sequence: TGTGCCAGCACACGGGGGGAAACAGATACGCAGTATTTT.

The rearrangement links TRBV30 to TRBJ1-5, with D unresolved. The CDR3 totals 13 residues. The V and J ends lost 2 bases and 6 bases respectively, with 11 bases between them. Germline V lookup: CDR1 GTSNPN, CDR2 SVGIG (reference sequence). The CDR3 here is CAWSPFGGQPQHF. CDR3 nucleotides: TGTGCCTGGAGTCCATTTGGTGGTCAGCCCCAGCATTTT. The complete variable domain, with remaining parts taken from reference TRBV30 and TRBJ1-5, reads SQTIHQWPATLVQPVGSPLSLECTVEGTSNPNLYWYRQAAGRGLQLLFYSVGIGQISSEVPQNLSASRPQDRQFILSSKKLLLSDSGFYLCAWSPFGGQPQHFGDGTRLSIL.

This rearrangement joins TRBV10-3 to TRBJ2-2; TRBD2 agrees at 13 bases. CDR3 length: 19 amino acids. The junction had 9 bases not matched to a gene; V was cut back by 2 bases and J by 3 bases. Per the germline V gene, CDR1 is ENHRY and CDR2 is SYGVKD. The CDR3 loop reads CAISELTSGRAAYTGELFF. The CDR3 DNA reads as TGTGCCATCAGTGAGCTAACTAGCGGGAGGGCCGCGTACACCGGGGAGCTGTTTTTT.